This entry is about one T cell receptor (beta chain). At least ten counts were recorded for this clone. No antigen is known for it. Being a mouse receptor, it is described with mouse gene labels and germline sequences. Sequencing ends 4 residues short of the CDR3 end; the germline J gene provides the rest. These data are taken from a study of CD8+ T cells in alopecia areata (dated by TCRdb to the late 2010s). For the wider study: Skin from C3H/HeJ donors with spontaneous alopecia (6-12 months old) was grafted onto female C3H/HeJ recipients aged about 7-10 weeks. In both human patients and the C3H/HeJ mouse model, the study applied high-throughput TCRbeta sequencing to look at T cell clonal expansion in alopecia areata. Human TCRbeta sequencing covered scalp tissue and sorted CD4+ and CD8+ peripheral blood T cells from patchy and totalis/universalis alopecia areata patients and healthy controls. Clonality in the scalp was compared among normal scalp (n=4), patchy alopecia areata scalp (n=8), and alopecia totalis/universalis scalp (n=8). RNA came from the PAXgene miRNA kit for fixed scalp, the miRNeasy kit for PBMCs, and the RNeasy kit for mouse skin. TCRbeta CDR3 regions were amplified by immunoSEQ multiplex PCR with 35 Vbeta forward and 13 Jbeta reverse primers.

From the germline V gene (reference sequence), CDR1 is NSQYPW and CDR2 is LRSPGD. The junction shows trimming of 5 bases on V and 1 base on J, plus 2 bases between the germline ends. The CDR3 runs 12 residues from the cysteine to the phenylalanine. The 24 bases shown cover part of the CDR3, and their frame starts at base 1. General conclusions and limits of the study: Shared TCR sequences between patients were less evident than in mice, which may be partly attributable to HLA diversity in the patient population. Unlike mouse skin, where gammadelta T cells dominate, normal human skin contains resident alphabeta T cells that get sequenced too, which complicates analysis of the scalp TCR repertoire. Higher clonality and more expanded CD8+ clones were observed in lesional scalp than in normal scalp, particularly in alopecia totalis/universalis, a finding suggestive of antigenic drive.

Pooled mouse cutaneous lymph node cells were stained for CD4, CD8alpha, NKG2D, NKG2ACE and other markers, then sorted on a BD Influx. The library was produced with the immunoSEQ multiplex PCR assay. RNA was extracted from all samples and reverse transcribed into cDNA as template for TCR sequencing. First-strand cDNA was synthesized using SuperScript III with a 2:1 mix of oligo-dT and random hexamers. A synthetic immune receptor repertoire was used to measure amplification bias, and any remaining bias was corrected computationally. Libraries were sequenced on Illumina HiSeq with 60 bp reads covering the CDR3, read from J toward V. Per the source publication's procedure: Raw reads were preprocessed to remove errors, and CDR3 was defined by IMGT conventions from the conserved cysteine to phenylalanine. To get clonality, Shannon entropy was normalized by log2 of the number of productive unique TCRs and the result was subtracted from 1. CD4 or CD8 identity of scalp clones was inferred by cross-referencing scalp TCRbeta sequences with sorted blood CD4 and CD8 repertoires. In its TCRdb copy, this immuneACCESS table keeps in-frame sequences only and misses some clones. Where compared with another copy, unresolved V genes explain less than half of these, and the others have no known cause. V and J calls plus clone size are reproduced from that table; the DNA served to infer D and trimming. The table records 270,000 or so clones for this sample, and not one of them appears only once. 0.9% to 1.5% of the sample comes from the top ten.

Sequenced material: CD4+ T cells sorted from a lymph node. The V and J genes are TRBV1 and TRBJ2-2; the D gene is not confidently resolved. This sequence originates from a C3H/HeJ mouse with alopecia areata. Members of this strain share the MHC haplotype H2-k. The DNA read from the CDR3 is TGCACCTGCAGTCTAAACACCGGG. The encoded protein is CTCSLNTG. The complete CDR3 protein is CTCSLNTGQLYF.